The 26 T cell receptor beta chains given below trace back to one sample, sequenced in a study of blood T cell repertoires in COVID-19. TCRdb's table, derived via immunoSEQ multiplex PCR, lists solely in-frame clones and lacks some. The data contain 110,000 to 150,000 clones, under 85% of them seen just once; the ten biggest clones take up 8.8%. The sequenced sample consisted of peripheral blood. The receptors come from a woman at least 80 years old in a cohort sampled during active or convalescent COVID-19.

V is TRBV7-9 and J is TRBJ1-2; tentatively, D is TRBD1 (5 bases). Trimming took 1 base from V and 5 from J, leaving 11 bases between them. There are 14 residues in the CDR3. Per germline, CDR1 SEHNR and CDR2 FQNEAQ (reference sequence). The CDR3 is CASSLDRSGYGYTF. The CDR3 nucleotides read TGTGCCAGCAGCTTAGATAGGTCAGGGTATGGCTACACCTTC.

The chain carries TRBV6-1 and TRBJ1-5, with 11 bases fitting TRBD1. Trimming removed 3 bases from V and 0 bases from J; junction bases left unmatched: 7. The germline gives CDR1 MNHNS, CDR2 SASEGT. The CDR3 is 18 amino acids. For the CDR3, the DNA is TGTGCCAGCAGTGATAGGACAGGGGGCGCTTTTAGCAATCAGCCCCAGCATTTT. This encodes CASSDRTGGAFSNQPQHF.

This chain connects TRBV18 to TRBJ1-4, with 7 bases identical to TRBD1. CDR1 is KGHSH and CDR2 is LQKENI in the germline V gene. The CDR3 is made up of 16 amino acids. Germline trimming cut 2 bases from V and 3 bases from J; bases unmatched to any gene: 6. The CDR3 coding sequence is TGTGCCAGCTCACCAAGGGGGCGGTTGGCTAATGAAAAACTGTTTTTT. It encodes CASSPRGRLANEKLFF.

The rearrangement joins TRBV29-1 to TRBJ1-2; tentatively, D is TRBD1 (5 bases). Germline values: CDR1 SQVTM, CDR2 ANQGSEA. Trimming cost V 2 bases and J 4 bases, with 14 bases left between them. This CDR3 spans 14 amino acids. The CDR3 is CSVENQGGRYGYTF. As DNA, the CDR3 is TGCAGCGTTGAAAATCAGGGAGGCCGCTATGGCTACACCTTC.

This sequence joins TRBV7-2 and TRBJ2-7, with 7 bases identical to TRBD1. Germline CDR1 is SGHTA and CDR2 is FQGNSA. The length of the CDR3 is 14 residues. The ends lost 2 bases at V and 6 bases at J; junction bases unmatched: 7. The CDR3 bases are TGTGCCAGCAGCTTAAAAGGGGGCCCCGGCGAGCAGTACTTC. The encoded protein is CASSLKGGPGEQYF.

The gene calls are TRBV5-3 and TRBJ1-1; maybe TRBD1 (6 bases). TRBV5-3 is known as an ORF, though its function is uncertain. CDR3 length: 16 amino acids. V was trimmed by 3 bases and J by 2 bases, leaving 17 bases between them. CDR3 loop: CARSYPPAGENTEAFF. DNA for the CDR3: TGTGCCAGAAGCTACCCCCCCGCAGGGGAAAACACTGAAGCTTTCTTT.

The J gene is TRBJ1-1, the V gene TRBV11-3; no definite D call. The germline V and J ends were trimmed by 1 base and 4 bases, with 7 bases remaining between them. Looked up from germline, CDR1 is SGHNT and CDR2 is YENEEA. The CDR3 is made up of 13 amino acids. The CDR3: CASSLGSGTEAFF. CDR3 in DNA: TGTGCCAGCAGCTTAGGGTCGGGCACTGAAGCTTTCTTT.

The chain recombines TRBV5-1 with TRBJ1-1; 7 bases agree with TRBD1. Germline V lookup: CDR1 SGHRS, CDR2 YFSETQ. This CDR3 has 18 amino acids. Germline trimming cut 1 base from V and 0 bases from J; bases unmatched to any gene: 12. The CDR3 DNA sequence: TGCGCCAGCAGCTTGCAGGGGGTCCACTCCGGTTTGAACACTGAAGCTTTCTTT. Residues: CASSLQGVHSGLNTEAFF.

The chain couples TRBV10-3 to TRBJ1-5; maybe TRBD1 (6 bases). V lost 6 bases and J lost 3, with 12 bases in between. The CDR3 is made up of 14 amino acids. Germline CDR1 and CDR2: ENHRY and SYGVKD. The chain's CDR3 is CAISEGTFNQPQHF. The CDR3 nucleotides read TGTGCCATCAGCGAAGGGACATTCAATCAGCCCCAGCATTTT.

The chain combines TRBV5-1 with TRBJ2-1; 8 bases are a match to TRBD1. The junction had 5 bases not matched to a gene; V was cut back by 0 bases and J by 15 bases. CDR3 length equals 12 residues. CDR1 and CDR2 (germline): SGHRS, YFSETQ. The chain's CDR3 is CASSLEGQGPFF. The DNA of the CDR3 is TGCGCCAGCAGCTTGGAAGGACAGGGACCGTTCTTC.

This sequence joins TRBV5-5 and TRBJ2-3; possible D gene TRBD2, 6 bases. CDR3 length: 16 amino acids. Per germline, CDR1 SGHKS and CDR2 YYEKEE (reference sequence). V dropped 3 bases and J dropped 1 base, with 15 bases sitting between them. The CDR3 loop is CASSSALSGGTDTQYF. As DNA, the CDR3 is TGTGCCAGCAGCTCGGCTTTATCGGGGGGCACAGATACGCAGTATTTT.

The V gene is TRBV28, the J gene TRBJ2-1; 8 nucleotides match TRBD1. V dropped 11 bases and J dropped 5; count of bases not matched to a gene: 2. This CDR3 is built from 11 residues. Germline V gene data show CDR1 as MDHEN and CDR2 as SYDVKM. CDR3 nucleotide sequence: TGTGCCGCAGGGGGCCACAATGAGCAGTTCTTC. This gives the protein CAAGGHNEQFF.

The chain combines TRBV5-1 with TRBJ2-1; 12 bases are shared with TRBD2. The trim removed 7 bases at V and 7 bases at J, leaving 9 bases unmatched. The CDR3 consists of 15 residues. Germline lookup yields CDR1 SGHRS and CDR2 YFSETQ. As DNA, the CDR3 is TGCGCCAGCTCGAAGGGGACTAGCGGGTCGAATGAGCAGTTCTTC. Protein sequence: CASSKGTSGSNEQFF.

The chain carries TRBV21-1 and TRBJ2-7; whether TRBD1, the table's D call, matches the DNA was not checked. TRBV21-1 is deemed a pseudogene. The CDR3 contains 14 residues. CDR3 region: CASIEVDKRYEQYF. DNA for the CDR3: TGTGCCAGCATTGAGGTGGACAAACGCTACGAGCAGTACTTC.

V and J are TRBV15 and TRBJ1-2; 8 nucleotides align to TRBD1. Germline-derived CDR1 and CDR2 are LNHNV and YYDKDF (reference sequence). The CDR3 extends over 15 amino acids. Losses at the gene ends were 2 bases for V and 6 bases for J; bases not matched to a gene: 8. The CDR3 nucleotides are TGTGCCACCAGCAGAAGGACAGGGCTTACTCATGGCTACACCTTC. As protein: CATSRRTGLTHGYTF.

This clone was counted once. This rearrangement joins TRBV7-2 to TRBJ2-3; TRBD2 matches at 9 bases. This CDR3 comprises 15 residues. Germline V gene data show CDR1 as SGHTA and CDR2 as FQGNSA. V lost 2 bases to trimming and J lost 4 bases; unmatched junction nucleotides: 4. CDR3 sequence reads: CASSLQRLAADTQYF. The CDR3 nucleotides are TGTGCCAGCAGCTTACAGAGACTAGCGGCAGATACGCAGTATTTT.

The chain combines TRBV5-5 with TRBJ2-3; TRBD2 might be the D (5 bases). The germline V gene has CDR1 SGHKS and CDR2 YYEKEE (reference sequence). CDR3 size: 16 residues. The germline V and J ends were trimmed by 5 bases and 2 bases, with 18 bases remaining between them. The CDR3: CASSVDVGLNTDTQYF. CDR3 bases: TGTGCCAGCAGTGTGGATGTCGGACTGAACACAGATACGCAGTATTTT.

The chain combines TRBV12-3 or TRBV12-4 with TRBJ1-2; weak D call: TRBD1 (5 bases). Trimming removed 3 bases at V and 14 bases at J, with 16 bases between. There are 12 residues in the CDR3. The DNA for the CDR3 is TGTGCCAGCAGTTTTGGTCCTCACGGGGGGACCTTC. Protein product: CASSFGPHGGTF.

The V call is TRBV5-4, the J call TRBJ2-2; D possibly corresponds to TRBD1 (6 bases). The CDR3 is 13 residues long. The V gene's germline CDR1 is SGHNT and CDR2 YYREEE (reference sequence). V shed 5 bases and J shed 4 bases, with 9 bases lying between them. This CDR3 is CASRRQATGELFF. The CDR3 coding sequence is TGTGCCAGCAGACGACAGGCCACCGGGGAGCTGTTTTTT.

The chain links TRBV12-3 or TRBV12-4 to TRBJ1-1; 7 positions agree with TRBD1. With 4 bases clipped from V and 4 bases from J, the junction kept 3 bases outside the gene matches. This CDR3 region has 13 residues. CDR3 nucleotide sequence: TGTGCCAGCAGTTACTACAGGGGCACTGAAGCTTTCTTT. Translation: CASSYYRGTEAFF.

J is TRBJ2-7 and V is TRBV5-1; 10 bases agree with TRBD2. Germline V CDR1 and CDR2: SGHRS, YFSETQ. This CDR3 contains 15 residues. V dropped 0 bases and J dropped 7; count of bases not matched to a gene: 7. The DNA for the CDR3 is TGCGCCAGCAGCTTGGCCGGCCTAGCGGGGGAAGAGCAGTACTTC. It translates to CASSLAGLAGEEQYF.

The rearrangement links TRBV28 to TRBJ1-2, with 10 nucleotides matching TRBD1. This CDR3 contains 14 residues. Trimming at V came to 7 bases and at J to 2 bases, leaving 4 bases not matched to a gene. Germline CDR1 MDHEN, CDR2 SYDVKM. In nucleotides, the CDR3 is TGTGCCAGCACTGGGACAGGGGACAACTATGGCTACACCTTC. Its protein is CASTGTGDNYGYTF.

The J gene is TRBJ2-7, the V gene TRBV10-1; 9 bases are shared with TRBD1. CDR1 and CDR2 from the germline V gene are WNHNN and SYGVQD (reference sequence). The CDR3 is 13 amino acids. With 6 bases clipped from V and 2 bases from J, the junction kept 2 bases outside the gene matches. CDR3 bases: TGCGCCAGCAGGACAGGGGGAACCTACGAGCAGTACTTC. It codes for CASRTGGTYEQYF.

The chain employs TRBV5-1 and TRBJ2-3; weak D call: TRBD2 (5 bases). This CDR3 spans 15 amino acids. Germline CDR1 reads SGHRS; CDR2 reads YFSETQ. V was clipped by 0 bases and J by 0 bases, with 8 bases between them. The CDR3, as DNA: TGCGCCAGCAGCTTGGTAGGACTGAGCACAGATACGCAGTATTTT. Amino acids: CASSLVGLSTDTQYF.

This clone came up once. The J gene is TRBJ1-2, the V gene TRBV5-1; unclear D gene. Germline CDR1 is SGHRS and CDR2 is YFSETQ. This CDR3 region has 17 residues. V was shortened by 0 bases and J by 4 bases, with 19 bases between the two germline ends. As DNA, the CDR3 is TGCGCCAGCAGCTTGGCCGCGGCCAGTACGGAGCTCTATGGCTACACCTTC. Protein sequence: CASSLAAASTELYGYTF.

V and J are TRBV27 and TRBJ2-2; TRBD1 aligns across 7 bases. Germline CDR1 MNHEY, CDR2 SMNVEV (reference sequence). The V gene end was trimmed by 5 bases and the J gene end by 1 base; junction bases not matched to a gene: 10. The CDR3 covers 17 residues. The CDR3 is CASSPPWGQLNTGELFF. The CDR3 DNA sequence: TGTGCCAGCAGTCCTCCATGGGGACAGCTGAACACCGGGGAGCTGTTTTTT.